This T cell receptor beta chain comes out of a study of cytomegalovirus exposure and HLA in healthy donors. Findings of the study overall: Analyzed later, most CMV-associated TCR beta chains appeared HLA-restricted. The study put around 180 TCR beta chains on its list as cytomegalovirus-associated. A classifier reportedly called cytomegalovirus status with high sensitivity and specificity.

Per the germline V gene, CDR1 is MNHEY and CDR2 is SVGAGI. V was pared by 0 bases and J by 6 bases, with 12 bases between. The CDR3 covers 14 residues. Note on this clone: Its antigen is not known.

Primers for the PCR totalled 60 Vbeta and 13 Jbeta. Sequencing used immunoSEQ multiplex PCR; TCRdb keeps in-frame clones, though not all of them. Seen here are approximately 120,000 clones, around 77% observed once, and the top ten hold roughly 13%. This receptor was obtained from a woman between 40 and 55 years old in good health and CMV-seropositive. The genes are TRBV6-5 and TRBJ2-7; D not certain. The sequenced sample consisted of PBMCs. The CDR3 nucleotides read TGTGCCAGCAGTTACTCCCGCATGTTCGGCGAGCAGTACTTC. Translated: CASSYSRMFGEQYF.